What follows is one T cell receptor (beta chain) and its context. Its cognate antigen is unknown. These data originate in a study of cytomegalovirus exposure and HLA in healthy donors. PCR involved 60 Vbeta and 13 Jbeta primers. Some clones are missing from TCRdb's copy, which holds only in-frame ones; the method was immunoSEQ multiplex PCR. Found here are roughly 200,000 clones, roughly 79% of them singletons; the top ten hold about 1.9%. V gave up 0 bases and J gave up 3 bases, with 10 bases separating them. Germline CDR1 reads SGHKS; CDR2 reads YYEKEE (reference sequence). The CDR3 is made up of 14 amino acids. Whole-study findings and limits: Reports indicate that TCR beta sequences accurately predicted the HLA-A and HLA-B alleles of most subjects.

At collection, donors were nominally healthy, but unrecorded immune exposures were probable. This rearrangement joins TRBV5-5 to TRBJ2-7; a weak D match, TRBD1 (5 bases). The sequenced sample consisted of PBMCs. This receptor was identified in a man aged 25 to 45 in good health and CMV-seronegative. The CDR3 loop reads CASSLGQGRYEQYF. CDR3 DNA: TGTGCCAGCAGCTTGGGGCAGGGTCGCTACGAGCAGTACTTC.